Shown below are 13 T cell receptor beta chains from a single sample sequenced in a study of T cells in Graves' hyperthyroidism and ophthalmopathy. Amplified regions were TCR beta CDR3 sequences from RNA transcripts. During a first-round RT-PCR of the TCR CDR3, the HTBI primer set was used. One entry per CDR3 protein results from TCRdb running MiXCR on the multiplex PCR reads. The sample lists 400,000 to 500,000 distinct CDR3 sequences, roughly an eighth occurring once. The sequenced material came from blood. All receptors come from a woman between 18 and 29 years old with Graves' hyperthyroidism.

The rearrangement links TRBV5-1 to TRBJ2-2; D possibly corresponds to TRBD1 (6 bases). Trimming cost V 4 bases and J 5 bases, with 21 bases left between them. Germline CDR1 reads SGHRS; CDR2 reads YFSETQ. The CDR3 loop spans 17 amino acids. The CDR3: CASSPGTSVSATGELFF. CDR3 DNA sequence: TGCGCCAGCAGCCCCGGGACAAGCGTCTCTGCTACCGGGGAGCTGTTTTTT.

This clonotype was observed many times. V gene TRBV2 combines with J gene TRBJ2-1; either TRBD1 or TRBD2 may fit D (5 bases each). The germline CDR1 and CDR2 sequences are SNHLY and FYNNEI. The CDR3 is made up of 13 amino acids. Trimming removed 6 bases at V and 5 bases at J, with 11 bases between. CDR3 amino acids: CASRLGANNEQFF. CDR3 nucleotide sequence: TGTGCCAGCAGGCTCGGGGCTAACAATGAGCAGTTCTTC.

This clonotype was recorded many times. The V call is TRBV4-3, the J call TRBJ2-3; no reliable D call. Germline V gives CDR1 LGHNA, CDR2 YSLEER. Trimming stripped 0 bases from V and 10 bases from J, with 17 bases between. This CDR3 comprises 15 residues. The CDR3 is CASSQEGSVRQAQYF. The DNA of the CDR3 is TGCGCCAGCAGCCAAGAGGGGTCAGTACGTCAAGCGCAGTATTTT.

Many counts were recorded for this clonotype. The V call is TRBV28, the J call TRBJ2-7; 9 bases align to TRBD1. Trimming cost V 4 bases and J 2 bases; bases outside gene matches: 9. The germline V gene encodes CDR1 MDHEN and CDR2 SYDVKM. The CDR3 runs to 16 residues. The CDR3: CASSSPGQGVAYEQYF. The CDR3 DNA sequence: TGTGCCAGCAGTTCCCCGGGACAGGGAGTTGCCTACGAGCAGTACTTC.

The V gene is TRBV27, the J gene TRBJ1-2, with D possibly TRBD1 on 6 matching bases. The CDR3 is 15 residues long. V lost 4 bases and J 5 bases, leaving 17 bases between the germline ends. Germline CDR1 and CDR2: MNHEY and SMNVEV (reference sequence). CDR3 nucleotides: TGTGCCAGCAGTTACAACCGGGACATAAAATATGGCTACACCTTC. It specifies CASSYNRDIKYGYTF.

This clonotype was picked up a small number of times. One junction end disagrees with the germline gene, perhaps due to a read error. The rearrangement links TRBV6-1 to TRBJ2-1, with 8 bases fitting TRBD2. This CDR3 has 20 amino acids. Germline assignment: CDR1 MNHNS and CDR2 SASEGT. This CDR3 reads CASQREGGLEAKSSYNEQLF. CDR3 nucleotides: TGTGCCAGCCAGAGGGAAGGGGGACTAGAGGCAAAGAGCTCCTACAATGAGCAGCTCTTC.

Note on this clonotype: A much larger clone differs by one base, so this may be a read error. V usage is TRBV18 and J usage is TRBJ2-1, with D tentatively TRBD1 or TRBD2 (5 bases each). This CDR3 comprises 14 residues. Looked up from germline, CDR1 is KGHSH and CDR2 is LQKENI. In nucleotides, the CDR3 is TGTGCCAGCCCACCGGGACGGGTGGGCAATGAGCAGTTCTTC. It is translated as CASPPGRVGNEQFF.

This clonotype appeared many times. The chain uses TRBV19 and TRBJ2-1, with TRBD2 matching over 10 bases. Germline-derived CDR1 and CDR2 are LNHDA and SQIVND (reference sequence). J gave up 2 bases and V 0 bases, and 7 bases lay outside the gene matches. The length of the CDR3 is 18 residues. CDR3 bases: TGTGCCAGTAGTATAGATCCTCCGGGACTAGCGACCTACAATGAGCAGTTCTTC. Translating gives CASSIDPPGLATYNEQFF.

This clonotype was seen once. The V and J genes are TRBV14 and TRBJ2-7; D unclear. The V and J ends lost 2 bases and 0 bases respectively, with 8 bases between them. The CDR3 is made up of 14 amino acids. Germline-derived CDR1 and CDR2 are SGHDN and FVKESK. The CDR3 is CASSQTALSYEQYF. CDR3 nucleotide sequence: TGTGCCAGCAGCCAAACAGCCCTCTCCTACGAGCAGTACTTC.

In this sample, this clonotype turned up many times. This rearrangement joins TRBV3-1 to TRBJ2-1; D is possibly TRBD1 (7 bases). The CDR3 runs to 15 residues. The V gene's germline CDR1 is LGHDT and CDR2 YNNKEL (reference sequence). The V gene lost 1 base and the J gene lost 9 bases, with 16 bases spanning the gap. The CDR3, as DNA: TGTGCCAGCAGCCAAGCAGGGGGAGGTCTCGGTGAGCAGTTCTTC. Amino acids: CASSQAGGGLGEQFF.

The V call is TRBV6-1, the J call TRBJ2-7; D could derive from TRBD1 or TRBD2 (5 bases each). V shed 5 bases and J shed 6 bases, with 11 bases lying between them. This CDR3 contains 12 residues. Germline CDR1 is MNHNS and CDR2 is SASEGT. CDR3 sequence: CASSTSGTEQYF. The CDR3 region has the DNA TGTGCCAGCAGTACCTCAGGGACCGAGCAGTACTTC.

This clonotype was detected a few times. This chain uses TRBV4-3 with TRBJ1-6; 9 nucleotides align to TRBD1. J gave up 10 bases and V 4 bases, and 5 bases lay outside the gene matches. From germline, CDR1 is LGHNA and CDR2 YSLEER. The CDR3 is 14 residues long. The CDR3 nucleotides are TGCGCCAGCAGCCTACAGGGGGCTGACTCACCCCTCCACTTT. Translation: CASSLQGADSPLHF.

This clonotype was seen ten or more times. This rearrangement joins TRBV18 to TRBJ2-2; 7 nucleotides agree with TRBD1. The germline V gene has CDR1 KGHSH and CDR2 LQKENI. The CDR3 runs 12 residues. Germline trimming cut 3 bases from V and 8 bases from J; bases unmatched to any gene: 0. The CDR3 coding sequence is TGTGCCAGCTCACCGGGACAGGGGGAGCTGTTTTTT. Translation: CASSPGQGELFF.